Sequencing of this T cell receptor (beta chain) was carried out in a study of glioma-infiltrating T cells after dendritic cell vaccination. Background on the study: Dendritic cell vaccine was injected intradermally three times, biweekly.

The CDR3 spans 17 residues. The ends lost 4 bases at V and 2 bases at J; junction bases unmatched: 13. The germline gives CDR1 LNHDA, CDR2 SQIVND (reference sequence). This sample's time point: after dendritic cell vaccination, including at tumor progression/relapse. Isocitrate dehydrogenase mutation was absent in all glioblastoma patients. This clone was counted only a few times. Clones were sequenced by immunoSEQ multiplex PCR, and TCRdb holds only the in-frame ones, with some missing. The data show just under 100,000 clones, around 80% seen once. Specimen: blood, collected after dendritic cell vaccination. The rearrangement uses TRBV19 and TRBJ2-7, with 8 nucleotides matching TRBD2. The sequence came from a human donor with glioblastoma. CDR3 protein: CASSSPLGGRNPYEQYF. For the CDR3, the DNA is TGTGCCAGTAGTAGCCCCCTCGGCGGGAGGAACCCCTACGAGCAGTACTTC.